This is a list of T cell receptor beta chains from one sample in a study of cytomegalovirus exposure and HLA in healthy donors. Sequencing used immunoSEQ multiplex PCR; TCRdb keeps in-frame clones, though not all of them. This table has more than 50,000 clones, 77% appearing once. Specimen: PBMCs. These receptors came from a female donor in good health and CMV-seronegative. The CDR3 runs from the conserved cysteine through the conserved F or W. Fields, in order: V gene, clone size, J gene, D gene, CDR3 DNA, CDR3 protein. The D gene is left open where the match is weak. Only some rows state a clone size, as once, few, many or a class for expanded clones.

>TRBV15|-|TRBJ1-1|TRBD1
TGTGCCACCAGCAGACGCACAGGGGCGAACACTGAAGCTTTCTTT
CATSRRTGANTEAFF
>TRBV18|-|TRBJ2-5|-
TGTGCCGCCGGCATGAGCGTTCAAGAGACCCAGTACTTC
CAAGMSVQETQYF
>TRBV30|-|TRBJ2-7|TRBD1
TGTGCCTGGAGTGTACCAGGTACAGGGGGTAACGAGCAGTACTTC
CAWSVPGTGGNEQYF
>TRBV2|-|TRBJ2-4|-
TGTGCCAGCAACGGCGGCGCAGTTAGGTCCAAAAACATTCAGTACTTC
CASNGGAVRSKNIQYF
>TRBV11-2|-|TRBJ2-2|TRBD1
TGTGCCAGCAGGCCCACCGGGACAGGTGGGCTCGGGGAGCTGTTTTTT
CASRPTGTGGLGELFF
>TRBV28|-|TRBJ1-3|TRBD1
TGTGCCAGCAGTTTACACAGGGGGCGGGACACCATATATTTT
CASSLHRGRDTIYF
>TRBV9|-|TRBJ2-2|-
TGTGCCAGCAGCGTAGTAGGAGCGCCCGGGGAGCTGTTTTTT
CASSVVGAPGELFF
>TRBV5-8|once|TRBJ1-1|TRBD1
TGTGCCAGCAGCCCCCGCGGGAGGGGGCCGAACACTGAAGCTTTCTTT
CASSPRGRGPNTEAFF
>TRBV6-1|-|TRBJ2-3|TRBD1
TGTGCCAGCAGTGGCCCAGGGGGCAGCACAGATACGCAGTATTTT
CASSGPGGSTDTQYF
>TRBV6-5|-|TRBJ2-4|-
TGTGCCAGCAGTCCTCGACACCTAAAAAACATTCAGTACTTC
CASSPRHLKNIQYF
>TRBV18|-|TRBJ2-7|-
TGTGCCAGCTCACTGGGCCAAACCTACGAGCAGTACTTC
CASSLGQTYEQYF
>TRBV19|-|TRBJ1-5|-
TGTGCCAGCTCGTCCGGGAGTCCGTATCAGCCCCAGCATTTT
CASSSGSPYQPQHF
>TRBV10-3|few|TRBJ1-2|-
TGTGCCATCAGTGAGTCGGGGACACTCGATGGCTACACCTTC
CAISESGTLDGYTF
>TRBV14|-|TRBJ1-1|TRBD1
TGTGCCAGCAGAAGAGGACAGGGACTGGGGAACACTGAAGCTTTCTTT
CASRRGQGLGNTEAFF
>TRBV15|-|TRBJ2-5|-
TGTGCCACCAGCAGAGGAATGCGGGGAGAGACCCAGTACTTC
CATSRGMRGETQYF
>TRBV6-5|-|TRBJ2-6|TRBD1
TGTGCCAGCGGGTTCCAGGGGGTCTGGGCCAACGTCCTGACTTTC
CASGFQGVWANVLTF
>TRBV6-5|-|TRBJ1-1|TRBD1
TGTGCCAGCCTCCCACCGGCAGGGACAGACACTGAAGCTTTCTTT
CASLPPAGTDTEAFF
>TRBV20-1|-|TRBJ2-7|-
TGCAGCCTGGGGAGCTCCTACGAGCAGTACTTC
CSLGSSYEQYF
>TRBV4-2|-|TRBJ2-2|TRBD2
TGTGCCAGCAGCCCATTCGGGGGAGGGGTCCAGAACACCGGGGAGCTGTTTTTT
CASSPFGGGVQNTGELFF
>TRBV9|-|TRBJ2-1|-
TGTGCCAGCAGCGTAGCTCTAGCGTCCAGGGGGTACAATGAGCAGTTCTTC
CASSVALASRGYNEQFF
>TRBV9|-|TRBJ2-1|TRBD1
TGTGCCAGCAGCGTAGGGGGACAGGGATATGAGCAGTTCTTC
CASSVGGQGYEQFF
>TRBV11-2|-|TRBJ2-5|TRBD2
TGTGCCAGCAGCCAGTTAGCGGGGGGGAAGCAAGAGACCCAGTACTTC
CASSQLAGGKQETQYF